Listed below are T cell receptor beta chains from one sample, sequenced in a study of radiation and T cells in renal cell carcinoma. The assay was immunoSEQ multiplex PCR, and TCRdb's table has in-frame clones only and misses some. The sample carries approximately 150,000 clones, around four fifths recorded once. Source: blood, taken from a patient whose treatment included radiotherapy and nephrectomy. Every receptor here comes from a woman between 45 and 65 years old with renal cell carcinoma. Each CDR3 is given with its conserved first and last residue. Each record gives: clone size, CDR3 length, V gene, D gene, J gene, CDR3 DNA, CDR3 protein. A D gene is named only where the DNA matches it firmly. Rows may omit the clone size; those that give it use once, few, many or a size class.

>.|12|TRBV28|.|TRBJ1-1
TGTGCCAGCAGCCCCCACAACACTGAAGCTTTCTTT
CASSPHNTEAFF
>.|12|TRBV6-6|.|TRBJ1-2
TGTGCCAGCAGTCAGGGTAACTATGGCTACACCTTC
CASSQGNYGYTF
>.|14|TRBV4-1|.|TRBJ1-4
TGCGCCAGCAGCCGGGGCCAGCTTAATGAAAAACTGTTTTTT
CASSRGQLNEKLFF
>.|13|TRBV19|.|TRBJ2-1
TGTGCCAGTAGTATCATGTCGAGCAATGAGCAGTTCTTC
CASSIMSSNEQFF
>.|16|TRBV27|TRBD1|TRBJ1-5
TGTGCCAGCAGTTTATCTTACAGGGGGCCAAATCAGCCCCAGCATTTT
CASSLSYRGPNQPQHF
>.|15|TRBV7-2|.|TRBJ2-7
TGTGCCAGCAGCTCCCGGGACCAACTCTCCTACGAGCAGTACTTC
CASSSRDQLSYEQYF
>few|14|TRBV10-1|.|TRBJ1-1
TGCGCCAGCAGTGAGTCCAGGGGGAACACTGAAGCTTTCTTT
CASSESRGNTEAFF
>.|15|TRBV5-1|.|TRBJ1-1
TGCGCCAGCAGCCGAGGGACGACAGCGAACACTGAAGCTTTCTTT
CASSRGTTANTEAFF
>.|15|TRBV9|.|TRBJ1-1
TGTGCCAGCAGCCCTCAAGGGGGGGCGAACACTGAAGCTTTCTTT
CASSPQGGANTEAFF
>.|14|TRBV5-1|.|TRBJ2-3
TGCGCCAGCAGCCTTGGACCGCACCCAGATACGCAGTATTTT
CASSLGPHPDTQYF
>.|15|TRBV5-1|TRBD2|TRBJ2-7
TGCGCCAGCCGCTCCGATGGGCCAGCGGGATCGCCTAAGTACTTC
CASRSDGPAGSPKYF
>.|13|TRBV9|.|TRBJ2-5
TGTGCCAGCAGCCCTGCCCCCCAAGAGACCCAGTACTTC
CASSPAPQETQYF
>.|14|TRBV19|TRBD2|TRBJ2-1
TGTGCCAGTAATGGAGCGGGGTTCTACAATGAGCAGTTCTTC
CASNGAGFYNEQFF
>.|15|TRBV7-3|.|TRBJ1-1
TGTGCCAGCAGCTCGAACACCGGATCCTCCACTGAAGCTTTCTTT
CASSSNTGSSTEAFF
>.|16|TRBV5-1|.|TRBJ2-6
TGCGCCAGCAGCTTGGACCCGGGCTCCGGGGCCAACGTCCTGACTTTC
CASSLDPGSGANVLTF
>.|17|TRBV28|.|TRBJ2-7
TGTGCCAGCAGTTTACTAAGCAGGGGCCTTATAAACTACGAGCAGTACTTC
CASSLLSRGLINYEQYF
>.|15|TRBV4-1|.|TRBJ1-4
TGCGCCAGCAGCCAAGAGCTGGCAAGGAATGAAAAACTGTTTTTT
CASSQELARNEKLFF
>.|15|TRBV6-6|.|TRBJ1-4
TGTGCCAGCAGTCCCGTCCGAGGGCGAAATGAAAAACTGTTTTTT
CASSPVRGRNEKLFF
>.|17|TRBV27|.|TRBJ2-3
TGTGCCAGCAGTCCACGACCTAGGGCTAGCGGCACAGATACGCAGTATTTT
CASSPRPRASGTDTQYF
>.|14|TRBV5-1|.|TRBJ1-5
TGCGCCAGCAGCTTGGAGGGGGGGAATCAGCCCCAGCATTTT
CASSLEGGNQPQHF
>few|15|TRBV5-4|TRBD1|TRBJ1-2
TGTGCCAGCAGCTTGGCCGGAGGGGGCAACTATGGCTACACCTTC
CASSLAGGGNYGYTF
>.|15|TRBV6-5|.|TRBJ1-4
TGTGCCAGCAGTTCCCTGGGGCGTACTAATGAAAAACTGTTTTTT
CASSSLGRTNEKLFF
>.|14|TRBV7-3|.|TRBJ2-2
TGTGCCAGCAGCTTAACACCGGGCACCGGGGAGCTGTTTTTT
CASSLTPGTGELFF
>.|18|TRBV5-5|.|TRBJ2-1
TGTGCCAGCAGCTTGGCACAGGGGAGGTTTAGCTCCTACAATGAGCAGTTCTTC
CASSLAQGRFSSYNEQFF
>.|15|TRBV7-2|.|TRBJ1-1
TGTGCCAGCAGCCAGTCGAGGGTAGGTAACACTGAAGCTTTCTTT
CASSQSRVGNTEAFF
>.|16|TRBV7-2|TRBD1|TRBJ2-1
TGTGCCAGCAGCAAGACGGGACAGGGAGCCAACAATGAGCAGTTCTTC
CASSKTGQGANNEQFF
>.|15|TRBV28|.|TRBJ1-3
TGTGCCAGCAGTCTCCTCAGCCGCTCTGGAAACACCATATATTTT
CASSLLSRSGNTIYF
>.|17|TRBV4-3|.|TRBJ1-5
TGCGCCAGCAGCCAAGATACCAGAGTTTCGAGCAATCAGCCCCAGCATTTT
CASSQDTRVSSNQPQHF
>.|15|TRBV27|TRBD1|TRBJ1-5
TGTGCCAGCAGTTCGCAGGGGACAGGGGGCCAGCCCCAGCATTTT
CASSSQGTGGQPQHF
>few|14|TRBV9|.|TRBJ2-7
TGTGCCAGCAGCGACGCCAGGGGGGGCTACGAGCAGTACTTC
CASSDARGGYEQYF
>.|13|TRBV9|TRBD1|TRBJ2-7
TGTGCCAGCAGCCCAGGACAGGCCTACGAGCAGTACTTC
CASSPGQAYEQYF
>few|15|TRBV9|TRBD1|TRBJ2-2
TGTGCCAGCAGCTCCTGGACAGGGATTAACGGGGAGCTGTTTTTT
CASSSWTGINGELFF
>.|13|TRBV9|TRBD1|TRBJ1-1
TGTGCCAGCAGCGTAGCTACGACAGGGGGAGCTTTCTTT
CASSVATTGGAFF
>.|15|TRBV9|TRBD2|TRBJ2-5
TGTGCCAGCAGCGCAGACAGCGGGAGGTGGGAGACCCAGTACTTC
CASSADSGRWETQYF
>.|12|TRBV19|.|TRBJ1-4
TGTGCCAGTAGTATAGATAACAGGCGGCTGTTTTTT
CASSIDNRRLFF
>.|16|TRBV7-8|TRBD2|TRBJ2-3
TGTGCCAGCAGCTTCGCCGGGACTAGCGGGCCCGATACGCAGTATTTT
CASSFAGTSGPDTQYF
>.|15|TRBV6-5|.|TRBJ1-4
TGTGCCAGCAGTTACTCGCGCGACACTAATGAAAAACTGTTTTTT
CASSYSRDTNEKLFF
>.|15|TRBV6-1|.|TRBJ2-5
TGTGCCACCAGTCTGAATTGGGCCTTGCAAGAGACCCAGTACTTC
CATSLNWALQETQYF
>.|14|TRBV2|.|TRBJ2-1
TGTGCCAGCCTCCGTGAGGGGGGAGACAATGAGCAGTTCTTC
CASLREGGDNEQFF
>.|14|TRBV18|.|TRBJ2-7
TGTGCCAGCTCACCACGGGACGGCGCCTACGAGCAGTACTTC
CASSPRDGAYEQYF
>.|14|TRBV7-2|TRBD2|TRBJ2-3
TGTGCCAGCAGCCGTAGCGGGGACACAGATACGCAGTATTTT
CASSRSGDTDTQYF
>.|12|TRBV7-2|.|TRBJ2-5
TGTGCCAGCAGCTTAGAATCGGAGACCCAGTACTTC
CASSLESETQYF
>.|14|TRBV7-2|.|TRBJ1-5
TGTGCCAGCAGCTTAGTCAGGGCCAATCAGCCCCAGCATTTT
CASSLVRANQPQHF
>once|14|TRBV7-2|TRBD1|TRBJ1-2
TGTGCCAGCAGCTCCGGACAGGGTCAGGAAGGCTACACCTTC
CASSSGQGQEGYTF
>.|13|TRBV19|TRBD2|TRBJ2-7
TGTGCCAGTCAGCTAGCGGGAGCCTACGAGCAGTACTTC
CASQLAGAYEQYF
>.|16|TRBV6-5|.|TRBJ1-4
TGTGCCAGCAGTTACTCGGGGACAACCGCTAATGAAAAACTGTTTTTT
CASSYSGTTANEKLFF
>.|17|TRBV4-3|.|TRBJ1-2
TGCGCCAGCAGCCAAGAGAGCTTCGGGGGGGCGAATTATGGCTACACCTTC
CASSQESFGGANYGYTF